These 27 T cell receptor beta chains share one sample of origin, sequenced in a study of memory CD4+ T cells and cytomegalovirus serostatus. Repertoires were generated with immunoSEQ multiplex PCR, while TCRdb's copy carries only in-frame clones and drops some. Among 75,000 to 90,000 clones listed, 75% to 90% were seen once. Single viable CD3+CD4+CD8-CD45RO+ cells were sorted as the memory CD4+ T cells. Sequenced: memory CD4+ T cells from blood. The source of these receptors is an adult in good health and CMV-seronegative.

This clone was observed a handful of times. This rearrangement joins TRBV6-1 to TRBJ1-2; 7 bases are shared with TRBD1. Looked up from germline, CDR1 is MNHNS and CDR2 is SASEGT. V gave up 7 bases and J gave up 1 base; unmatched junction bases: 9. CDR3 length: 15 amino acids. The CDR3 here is CASMKLTGSNYGYTF. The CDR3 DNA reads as TGTGCCAGCATGAAGTTGACAGGGAGTAACTATGGCTACACCTTC.

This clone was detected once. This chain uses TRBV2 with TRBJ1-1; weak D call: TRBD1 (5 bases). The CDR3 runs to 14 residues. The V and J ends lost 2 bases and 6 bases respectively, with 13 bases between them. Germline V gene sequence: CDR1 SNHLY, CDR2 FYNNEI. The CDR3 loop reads CASSEIRGNAEAFF. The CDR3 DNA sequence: TGTGCCAGCAGTGAAATTAGGGGCAACGCTGAAGCTTTCTTT.

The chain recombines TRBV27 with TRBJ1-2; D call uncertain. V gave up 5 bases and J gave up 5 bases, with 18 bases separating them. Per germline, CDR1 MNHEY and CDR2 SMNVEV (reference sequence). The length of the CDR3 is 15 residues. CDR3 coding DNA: TGTGCCAGCAGTCCCTTCGCGAGTTTCAGTTATGGCTACACCTTC. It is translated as CASSPFASFSYGYTF.

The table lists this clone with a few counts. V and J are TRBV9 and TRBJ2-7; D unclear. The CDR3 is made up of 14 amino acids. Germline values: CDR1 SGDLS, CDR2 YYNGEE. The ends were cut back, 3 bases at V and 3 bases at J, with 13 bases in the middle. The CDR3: CASSALGPGYEQYF. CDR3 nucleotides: TGTGCCAGCAGCGCCTTAGGACCAGGCTACGAGCAGTACTTC.

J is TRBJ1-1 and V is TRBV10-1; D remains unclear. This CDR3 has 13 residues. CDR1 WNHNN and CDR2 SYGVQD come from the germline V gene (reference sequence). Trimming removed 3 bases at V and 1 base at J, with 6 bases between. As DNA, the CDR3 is TGCGCCAGCAGTGACGACAAGAACACTGAAGCTTTCTTT. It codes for CASSDDKNTEAFF.

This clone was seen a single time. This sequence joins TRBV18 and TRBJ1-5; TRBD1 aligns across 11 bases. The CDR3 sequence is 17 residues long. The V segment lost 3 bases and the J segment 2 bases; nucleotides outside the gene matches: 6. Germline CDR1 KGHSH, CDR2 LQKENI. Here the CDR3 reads CASSPRTGGEGNQPQHF. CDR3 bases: TGTGCCAGCTCACCCAGGACAGGGGGCGAAGGCAATCAGCCCCAGCATTTT. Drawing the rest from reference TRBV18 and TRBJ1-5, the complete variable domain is NAGVMQNPRHLVRRRGQEARLRCSPMKGHSHVYWYRQLPEEGLKFMVYLQKENIIDESGMPKERFSAEFPKEGPSILRIQQVVRGDSAAYFCASSPRTGGEGNQPQHFGDGTRLSIL.

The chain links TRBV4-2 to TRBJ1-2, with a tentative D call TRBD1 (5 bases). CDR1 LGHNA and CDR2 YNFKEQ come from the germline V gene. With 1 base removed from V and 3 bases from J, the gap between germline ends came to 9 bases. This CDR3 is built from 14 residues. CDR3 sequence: CASSQAGRDYGYTF. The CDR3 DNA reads TGTGCCAGCAGCCAAGCGGGACGGGACTATGGCTACACCTTC.

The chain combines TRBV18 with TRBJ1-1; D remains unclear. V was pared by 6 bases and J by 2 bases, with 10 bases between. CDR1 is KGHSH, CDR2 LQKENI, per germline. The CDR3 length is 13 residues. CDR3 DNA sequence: TGTGCCAGCTCCCAATCGGCCAACACTGAAGCTTTCTTT. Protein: CASSQSANTEAFF.

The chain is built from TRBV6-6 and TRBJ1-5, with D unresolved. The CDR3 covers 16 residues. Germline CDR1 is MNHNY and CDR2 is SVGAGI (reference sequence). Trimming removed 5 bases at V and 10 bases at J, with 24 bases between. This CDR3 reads CASSRGDILNIRPQHF. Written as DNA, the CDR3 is TGTGCCAGCAGTCGCGGGGATATCTTAAATATCAGACCCCAGCATTTT.

For the CDR3, the DNA is TGTGCCAGCAGCTTACAATCCCATCAGCCCCAGCATTTT. Translated, it gives CASSLQSHQPQHF. This chain connects TRBV11-2 to TRBJ1-5; D remains unclear. In germline, CDR1 is SGHAT, CDR2 FQNNGV. The CDR3 is 13 residues long. Deletions cut 2 bases from V and 5 bases from J, with 7 bases between.

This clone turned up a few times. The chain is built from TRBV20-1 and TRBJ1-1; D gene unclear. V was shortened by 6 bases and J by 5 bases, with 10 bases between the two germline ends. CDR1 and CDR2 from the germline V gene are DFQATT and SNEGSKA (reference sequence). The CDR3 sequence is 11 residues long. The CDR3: CSAPSWTEAFF. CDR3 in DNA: TGCAGTGCCCCTTCGTGGACTGAAGCTTTCTTT.

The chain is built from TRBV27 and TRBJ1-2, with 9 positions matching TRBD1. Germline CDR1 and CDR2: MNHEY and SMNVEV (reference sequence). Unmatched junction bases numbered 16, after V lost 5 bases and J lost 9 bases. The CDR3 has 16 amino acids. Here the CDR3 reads CASSPRGTGLSSSYTF. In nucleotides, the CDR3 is TGTGCCAGCAGTCCTAGGGGGACAGGGCTGTCAAGTAGCTACACCTTC.

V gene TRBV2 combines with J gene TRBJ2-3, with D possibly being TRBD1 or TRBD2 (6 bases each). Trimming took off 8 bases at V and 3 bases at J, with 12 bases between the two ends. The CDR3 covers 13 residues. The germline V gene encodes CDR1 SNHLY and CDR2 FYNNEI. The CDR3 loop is CASLRGATDTQYF. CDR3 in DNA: TGTGCCAGCTTAAGGGGGGCAACAGATACGCAGTATTTT.

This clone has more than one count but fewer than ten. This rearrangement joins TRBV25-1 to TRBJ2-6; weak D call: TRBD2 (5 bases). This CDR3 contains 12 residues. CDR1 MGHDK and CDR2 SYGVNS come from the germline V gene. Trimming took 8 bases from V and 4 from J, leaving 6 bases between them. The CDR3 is CASSGGANVLTF. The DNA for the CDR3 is TGTGCCAGCTCGGGGGGGGCCAACGTCCTGACTTTC.

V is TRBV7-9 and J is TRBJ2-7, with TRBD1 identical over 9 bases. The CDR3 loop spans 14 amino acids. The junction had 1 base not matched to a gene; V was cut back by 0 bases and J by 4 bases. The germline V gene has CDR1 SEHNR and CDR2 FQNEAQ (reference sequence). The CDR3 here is CASSLAGQGYEQYF. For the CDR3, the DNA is TGTGCCAGCAGCTTAGCGGGACAGGGTTACGAGCAGTACTTC.

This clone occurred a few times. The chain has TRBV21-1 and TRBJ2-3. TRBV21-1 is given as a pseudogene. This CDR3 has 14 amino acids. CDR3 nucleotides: TGTGCCAGCAGCAAAGAGGATAGCACAGATACGCAGTATTTT. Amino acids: CASSKEDSTDTQYF.

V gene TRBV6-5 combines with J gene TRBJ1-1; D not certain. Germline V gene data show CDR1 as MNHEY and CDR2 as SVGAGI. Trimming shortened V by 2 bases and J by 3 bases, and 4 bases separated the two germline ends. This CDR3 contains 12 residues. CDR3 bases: TGTGCCAGCAGTTACGGGGACACTGAAGCTTTCTTT. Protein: CASSYGDTEAFF.

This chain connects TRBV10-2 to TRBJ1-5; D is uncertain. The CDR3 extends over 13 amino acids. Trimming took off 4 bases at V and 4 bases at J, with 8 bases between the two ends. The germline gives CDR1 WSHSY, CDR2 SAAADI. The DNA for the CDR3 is TGCGCCAGCAGTGGGTCCTTTAATCAGCCCCAGCATTTT. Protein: CASSGSFNQPQHF.

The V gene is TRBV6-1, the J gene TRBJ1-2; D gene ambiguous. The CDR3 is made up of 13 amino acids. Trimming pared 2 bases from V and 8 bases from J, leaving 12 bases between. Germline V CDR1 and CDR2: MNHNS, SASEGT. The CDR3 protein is CASSELATRGYTF. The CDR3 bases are TGTGCCAGCAGTGAACTCGCTACCCGGGGCTACACCTTC.

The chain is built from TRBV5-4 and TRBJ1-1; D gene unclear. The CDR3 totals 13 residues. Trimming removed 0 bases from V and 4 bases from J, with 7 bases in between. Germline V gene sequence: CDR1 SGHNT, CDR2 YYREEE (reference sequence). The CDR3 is CASSLVSATEAFF. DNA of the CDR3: TGTGCCAGCAGCTTGGTTTCGGCCACTGAAGCTTTCTTT.

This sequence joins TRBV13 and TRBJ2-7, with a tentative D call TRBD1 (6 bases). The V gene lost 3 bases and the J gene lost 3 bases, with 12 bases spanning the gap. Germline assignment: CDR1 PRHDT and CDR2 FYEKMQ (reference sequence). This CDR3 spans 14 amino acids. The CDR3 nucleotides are TGTGCCAGCAGCTTCCAGGGGCGAGTCTACGAGCAGTACTTC. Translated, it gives CASSFQGRVYEQYF. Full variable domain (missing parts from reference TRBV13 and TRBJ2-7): AAGVIQSPRHLIKEKRETATLKCYPIPRHDTVYWYQQGPGQDPQFLISFYEKMQSDKGSIPDRFSAQQFSDYHSELNMSSLELGDSALYFCASSFQGRVYEQYFGPGTRLTVT.

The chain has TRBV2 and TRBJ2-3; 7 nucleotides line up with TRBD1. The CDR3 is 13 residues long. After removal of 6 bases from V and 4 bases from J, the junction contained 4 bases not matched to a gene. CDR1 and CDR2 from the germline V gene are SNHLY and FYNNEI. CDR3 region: CASSRQGSDTQYF. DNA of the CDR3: TGTGCCAGCAGCCGACAGGGCTCAGATACGCAGTATTTT.

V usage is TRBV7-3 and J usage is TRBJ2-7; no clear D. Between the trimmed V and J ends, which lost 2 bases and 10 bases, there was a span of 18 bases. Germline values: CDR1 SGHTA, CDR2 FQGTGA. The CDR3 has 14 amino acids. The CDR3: CASSLSNSDGSQYF. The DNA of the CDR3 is TGTGCCAGCAGCTTATCTAATTCGGACGGTTCACAGTACTTC.

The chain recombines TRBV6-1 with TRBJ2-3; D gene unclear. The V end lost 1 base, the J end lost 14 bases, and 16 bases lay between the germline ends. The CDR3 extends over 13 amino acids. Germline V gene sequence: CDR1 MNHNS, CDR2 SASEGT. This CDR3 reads CASSEEVNLRLYF. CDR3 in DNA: TGTGCCAGCAGTGAAGAGGTGAATCTACGGCTGTATTTT.

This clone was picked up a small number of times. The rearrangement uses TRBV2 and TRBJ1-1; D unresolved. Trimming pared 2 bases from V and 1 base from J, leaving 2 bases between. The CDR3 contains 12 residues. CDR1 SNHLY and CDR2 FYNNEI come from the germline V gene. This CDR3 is CASSEQNTEAFF. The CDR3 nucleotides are TGTGCCAGCAGTGAACAGAACACTGAAGCTTTCTTT.

CDR3 coding DNA: TGTGCCAGTTCCGAGGGGTGGTTTAATGAAAAACTGTTTTTT. It codes for CASSEGWFNEKLFF. The J gene is TRBJ1-4, the V gene TRBV19, with TRBD1 as a possible D gene (5 bases). CDR3 size: 14 residues. V gave up 8 bases and J gave up 4 bases, with 14 bases separating them. Germline V gene lookup returns CDR1 LNHDA and CDR2 SQIVND (reference sequence).

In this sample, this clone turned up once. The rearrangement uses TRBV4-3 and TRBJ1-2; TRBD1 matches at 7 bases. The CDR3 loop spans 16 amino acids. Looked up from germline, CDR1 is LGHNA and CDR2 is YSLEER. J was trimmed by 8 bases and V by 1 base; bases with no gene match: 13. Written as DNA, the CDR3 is TGCGCCAGCAGCCAAGTACAGAGACAGGGTTTAGGAGGCTACACCTTC. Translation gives CASSQVQRQGLGGYTF.